This TCR beta chain derives from a study of T cell clonotyping in hematopoietic cell transplantation. On the study more broadly: Pretransplant recipient samples were taken after cytoreduction. Study-level points and caveats: Higher Inverse Simpson Index values in graft donor and pretransplant recipient predicted broader posttransplant TCR diversity. After transplant, recipient diversity fell while pathologically expanded clonotypes grew through day 180.

Libraries were prepared by immunoSEQ multiplex PCR; TCRdb keeps only in-frame clonotypes and omits some of them. The table shows about 41,000 clones, with 82% occurring only once. Concerning this clone: The target antigen is unknown.

As for time point: recipient sample about 28 days before transplant, after cytoreduction. This TCR derives from a man in his sixties with myelodysplastic syndrome. Some clones in this sample may be carry-over from other donors' samples. The sample in question was peripheral blood mononuclear cells, obtained before stem cell transplant.

CDR3 sequence: CASSMTGGGYGYTF. The CDR3 nucleotides read TGTGCCAGCAGCATGACAGGGGGTGGCTATGGCTACACCTTC. This rearrangement joins TRBV11-2 to TRBJ1-2, with 9 bases matching TRBD1. V was clipped by 5 bases and J by 4 bases; unmatched bases: 5. Germline V gene sequence: CDR1 SGHAT, CDR2 FQNNGV. The length of the CDR3 is 14 residues.